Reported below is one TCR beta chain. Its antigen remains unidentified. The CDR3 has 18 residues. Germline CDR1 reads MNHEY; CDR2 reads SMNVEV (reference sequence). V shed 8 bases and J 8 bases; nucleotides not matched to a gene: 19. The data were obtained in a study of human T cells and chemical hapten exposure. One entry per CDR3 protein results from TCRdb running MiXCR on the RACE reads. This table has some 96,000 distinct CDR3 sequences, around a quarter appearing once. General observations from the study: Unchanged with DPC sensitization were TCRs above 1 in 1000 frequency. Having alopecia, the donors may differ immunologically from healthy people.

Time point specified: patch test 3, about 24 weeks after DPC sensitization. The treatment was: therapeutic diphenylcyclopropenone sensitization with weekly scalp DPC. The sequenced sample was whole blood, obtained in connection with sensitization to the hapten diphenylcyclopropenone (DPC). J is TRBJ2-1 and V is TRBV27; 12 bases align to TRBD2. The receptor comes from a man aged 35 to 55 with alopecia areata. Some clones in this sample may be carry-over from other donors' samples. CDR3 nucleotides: TGTGCCAGCGGGTCTCCCCTGACGACACTAGCGGGAGGAGATGAGCAGTTCTTC. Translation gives CASGSPLTTLAGGDEQFF.